This passage covers 20 T cell receptor beta chains from one sample sequenced in a study of CD4 and CD8 cells across lung adenocarcinoma regions. Using its own MiXCR run on the PCR reads, TCRdb lists one record per CDR3 protein. In the table there are around 8,400 distinct CDR3 sequences, around 50% of which are singletons. Material for sequencing was CD8+ T cells from the center of a lung tumor. All receptors come from a female donor with lung adenocarcinoma. The CD4 and CD8 labels of this study may be unreliable.

This chain uses TRBV10-3 with TRBJ2-2, with a weak D call TRBD1 (6 bases). The better agreement between TRBJ2-3 and the DNA end casts doubt on the J call. The germline V gene has CDR1 ENHRY and CDR2 SYGVKD. This CDR3 region has 15 residues. The CDR3: CAITKGPTSTGKQYF. CDR3 coding DNA: TGTGCCATCACTAAGGGACCGACGAGCACAGGGAAGCAGTATTTT.

This sequence joins TRBV7-3 and TRBJ2-2, with 7 bases aligning to TRBD2. The J call could be wrong; TRBJ2-3 is a better fit for the DNA end. The CDR3 loop spans 16 amino acids. Germline V CDR1 and CDR2: SGHTA, FQGTGA. CDR3 DNA sequence: TGTGCCAGCAGCTCGGGGGGACCGGCGAACACCGAGACGCAGTATTTT. It is translated as CASSSGGPANTETQYF.

The chain uses TRBV5-7 and TRBJ2-1; D is unresolved. TRBV5-7 is placed among ORFs of uncertain function. CDR3 length: 10 amino acids. V was trimmed by 2 bases and J by 10 bases, leaving 4 bases between them. CDR3 sequence reads: CASSFNEQFF. The CDR3 region has the DNA TGTGCCAGCAGCTTCAACGAGCAGTTCTTC.

Worth noting for this clonotype: A junction boundary mismatches the germline segment, possibly from a read error. This chain connects TRBV10-2 to TRBJ2-3; D might be TRBD2 (5 bases). Looked up from germline, CDR1 is WSHSY and CDR2 is SAAADI. The CDR3 sequence is 16 residues long. The CDR3 nucleotides are TGCGCCAGCAGTGGATGGATGGCTGCGAGCACCGGGGAGCAGTTTTTT. Its translation: CASSGWMAASTGEQFF.

This clonotype was seen repeatedly, ten times or more. The DNA for the CDR3 is TGTGCCAGCCGACATCGGGGGAATAGCGGGGGAGATACGCAGTATTTT. It encodes CASRHRGNSGGDTQYF. The chain links TRBV28 to TRBJ2-3, with TRBD2 matching over 9 bases. CDR3 length: 16 residues. The germline V gene encodes CDR1 MDHEN and CDR2 SYDVKM. V trimming: 8 bases; J trimming: 5 bases; junction bases outside the gene matches: 14.

CDR3 in DNA: TGTGCACTCGGCCGGGGAGACCGGGACATTCAGTACTTC. Translated: CALGRGDRDIQYF. The J gene is TRBJ2-4, the V gene TRBV11-3, with D perhaps TRBD2 (5 bases). CDR3 size: 13 residues. CDR1 is SGHNT, CDR2 YENEEA, per germline.

On this clonotype: One end of the junction varies from germline; a read error may be responsible. V and J are TRBV12-3 or TRBV12-4 and TRBJ2-4; tentative D call: TRBD2 (5 bases). The CDR3 consists of 16 residues. CDR3 DNA sequence: TGTGCCAGCCGCGTTGCGGAGGTGCTTACCACAGACATGCAGTACTTC. Translating gives CASRVAEVLTTDMQYF.

This chain links TRBV7-6 with TRBJ2-3; possibly TRBD1 or TRBD2 for D (6 bases each). The J call is in doubt because the DNA end fits TRBJ2-5 better. This CDR3 has 15 amino acids. Germline V gene sequence: CDR1 SGHVS, CDR2 FNYEAQ. CDR3 residues: CAAGFGGRAADTQYF. Here the CDR3 DNA reads TGTGCCGCGGGCTTCGGGGGCCGCGCCGCAGATACCCAGTACTTC.

In this sample, this clonotype is large. The CDR3 spells CASSESAVSSYEQYF. The CDR3 DNA reads as TGTGCCAGCAGTGAATCGGCGGTTAGCTCCTACGAGCAGTACTTC. This chain joins TRBV6-1 and TRBJ2-7; D not resolved. Germline V lookup: CDR1 MNHNS, CDR2 SASEGT. This CDR3 spans 15 amino acids. V lost 2 bases, J lost 0 bases, and 11 bases lay in between.

In its sample, this clonotype is medium-sized. V usage is TRBV7-2 and J usage is TRBJ2-2; the D call may be TRBD1 or TRBD2 (5 bases each). This CDR3 is built from 14 residues. Per the germline V gene, CDR1 is SGHTA and CDR2 is FQGNSA. The V end was cut by 5 bases, the J end by 7 bases, with 14 bases between. CDR3 protein: CASSKSQRGGELFF. Written as DNA, the CDR3 is TGTGCCAGCAGCAAATCCCAGAGGGGCGGGGAGCTGTTTTTT.

Regarding this clonotype: Just one base apart from a much larger clone, this may be a read error. The V gene is TRBV28, the J gene TRBJ2-5; maybe TRBD2 (7 bases). Germline V gene data show CDR1 as MDHEN and CDR2 as SYDVKM. The CDR3 is 16 amino acids. CDR3 sequence reads: CARSLGGGGVSETQYF. In nucleotides, the CDR3 is TGTGCCCGCAGTCTAGGGGGAGGGGGGGTATCAGAGACCCAGTACTTC.

By share, this clonotype counts as large. The chain recombines TRBV7-2 with TRBJ2-7; the match to TRBD2 covers 11 bases. V trimming: 5 bases; J trimming: 6 bases; junction bases outside the gene matches: 18. The CDR3 sequence is 18 residues long. The germline gives CDR1 SGHTA, CDR2 FQGNSA. The CDR3 nucleotides are TGTGCCAGCAGCCCCGGGGTAGCGGGGGGGATTGGTGGTAGCGAGCAGTACTTC. This translates into CASSPGVAGGIGGSEQYF.

The chain has TRBV11-1 and TRBJ1-1; D ambiguous. The CDR3 totals 15 residues. Germline CDR1 is SGHAT and CDR2 is FQDESV (reference sequence). With 2 bases removed from V and 1 base from J, the gap between germline ends came to 11 bases. CDR3 loop: CASSLRAGRNTEAFF. DNA for the CDR3: TGTGCCAGCAGCTTACGTGCGGGCAGGAACACTGAAGCTTTCTTT.

This clonotype showed up many times. The chain has TRBV7-2 and TRBJ2-2; TRBD2 agrees at 10 bases. CDR1 and CDR2 (germline): SGHTA, FQGNSA. Trimming removed 5 bases from V and 2 bases from J; junction bases left unmatched: 8. The CDR3 is 17 residues long. This CDR3 reads CASSQGGTSVNTGELFF. The CDR3, as DNA: TGTGCCAGCAGCCAAGGAGGGACTAGCGTAAACACCGGGGAGCTGTTTTTT.

CDR3 protein: CASTRQGPYNEQFF. Written as DNA, the CDR3 is TGTGCCAGCACCCGACAGGGACCCTACAATGAGCAGTTCTTC. The J gene is TRBJ2-1, the V gene TRBV6-1; 7 bases are shared with TRBD1. Germline CDR1 is MNHNS and CDR2 is SASEGT. The CDR3 has 14 amino acids. J lost 2 bases, V lost 7 bases, and 5 bases had no gene match.

As to this clonotype: A junction end diverges from the germline sequence, so it may reflect a read error. J is TRBJ2-5 and V is TRBV12-3 or TRBV12-4; possibly TRBD2 for D (5 bases). CDR3 length equals 16 residues. The CDR3 loop is CASRHGMGAEGNAQNF. The CDR3 DNA reads TGTGCCAGCAGACACGGGATGGGCGCTGAGGGAAACGCCCAGAACTTC.

This clonotype is classed as medium-sized. The chain carries TRBV6-1 and TRBJ2-1; no clear D. The CDR3 extends over 12 amino acids. CDR1 is MNHNS and CDR2 is SASEGT in the germline V gene. V lost 2 bases and J 10 bases, leaving 9 bases between the germline ends. The CDR3 protein is CASSEPGYEQFF. CDR3 nucleotide sequence: TGTGCCAGCAGTGAACCGGGCTACGAGCAGTTCTTC.

Concerning this clonotype: Germline and junction disagree at one end, which may indicate a read error. CDR3 protein: CASNGGLAKNTQYF. The CDR3 nucleotides are TGTGCCAGCAACGGGGGCCTAGCCAAAAACACTCAGTACTTC. The chain uses TRBV6-1 and TRBJ2-4; D might be TRBD1 or TRBD2, each matching 6 bases. This CDR3 has 14 residues. Germline V gene lookup returns CDR1 MNHNS and CDR2 SASEGT.

This sequence joins TRBV12-3 or TRBV12-4 and TRBJ2-3; D might be TRBD2 (7 bases). The J call is in doubt because the DNA end fits TRBJ2-7 better. The CDR3 consists of 14 residues. The CDR3: CASSFGGARDTQYF. CDR3 DNA: TGTGCCAGCAGTTTTGGGGGGGCCAGAGACACGCAGTACTTC.

The CDR3 protein is CSAPSGSSNQPQHF. DNA for the CDR3: TGCAGTGCTCCCAGCGGGAGTAGCAATCAGCCCCAGCATTTT. The V gene is TRBV20-1, the J gene TRBJ1-5; no reliable D call. Germline V lookup: CDR1 DFQATT, CDR2 SNEGSKA (reference sequence). CDR3 length: 14 amino acids. V was cut by 5 bases and J by 0 bases, with 11 bases left in between.